The rows below give T cell receptor beta chains drawn from one sample of a study of technical replicates of blood from a few donors. Here immunoSEQ multiplex PCR was the method, and the copy in TCRdb shows in-frame clones only, minus some. The table includes almost 70,000 clones, approximately 89% detected once. The source material was PBMCs. These receptors were obtained from a human donor in good health. Some clones in this sample may be carry-over from other donors' samples. CDR3s include the opening cysteine and the closing phenylalanine or tryptophan. The order of the fields is clone size, D gene, V gene, J gene, CDR3 length, CDR3 protein, CDR3 DNA. D genes are given only for firm matches. Clone size is given for some rows only: seen once, a few or many times, or a class if the clone is expanded.

>NA|TRBD2|TRBV10-3|TRBJ2-3|16
CAISRPSGTSTDTQYF
TGTGCCATCAGCCGTCCCAGCGGGACTAGCACAGATACGCAGTATTTT
>NA|NA|TRBV4-1|TRBJ1-4|17
CASSQGPVGGVGEKLFF
TGCGCCAGCAGCCAAGGACCCGTGGGGGGGGTAGGAGAAAAACTGTTTTTT
>NA|NA|TRBV7-2|TRBJ2-3|14
CASSFVRVTDTQYF
TGTGCCAGCAGCTTTGTTCGGGTAACAGATACGCAGTATTTT
>NA|TRBD2|TRBV29-1|TRBJ2-1|13
CSVASGSQNEQFF
TGCAGCGTCGCTAGCGGGAGTCAGAATGAGCAGTTCTTC
>NA|TRBD1|TRBV5-6|TRBJ1-2|13
CASSFKGAQGYTF
TGTGCCAGCAGCTTTAAGGGGGCGCAGGGCTACACCTTC
>NA|NA|TRBV30|TRBJ2-4|14
CAWTPPLAKNIQYF
TGTGCCTGGACCCCTCCACTAGCCAAAAACATTCAGTACTTC
>NA|NA|TRBV7-3|TRBJ1-1|13
CASSLDRNTEAFF
TGTGCCAGCAGCTTAGACAGGAACACTGAAGCTTTCTTT
>NA|TRBD1|TRBV6-1|TRBJ2-1|15
CASSSGQGGYNEQFF
TGTGCCAGCAGCTCCGGACAGGGGGGATACAATGAGCAGTTCTTC
>NA|TRBD1|TRBV6-1|TRBJ2-7|16
CASSEALGQPSYEQYF
TGTGCCAGCAGTGAAGCGCTGGGACAGCCATCCTACGAGCAGTACTTC
>NA|TRBD2|TRBV18|TRBJ2-3|15
CASSPPSSGGNTQYF
TGTGCCAGCTCACCACCGTCTAGCGGGGGGAATACGCAGTATTTT
>NA|TRBD1|TRBV4-2|TRBJ1-2|18
CASTQAYGAGGPLRGYTF
TGTGCCAGCACCCAAGCGTACGGAGCAGGGGGCCCGTTACGAGGCTACACCTTC
>once|NA|TRBV10-3|TRBJ2-1|12
CAINYSNNEQFF
TGTGCCATCAATTACAGCAACAATGAGCAGTTCTTC
>NA|TRBD1|TRBV7-9|TRBJ1-1|16
CASSIQAGTVNTEAFF
TGTGCCAGCAGTATCCAAGCCGGGACAGTGAACACTGAAGCTTTCTTT
>NA|TRBD2|TRBV30|TRBJ2-1|22
CAWSVSRGRTRTSGRAEGEQFF
TGTGCCTGGAGTGTAAGCCGCGGTCGAACGAGGACTAGCGGGAGGGCCGAGGGTGAGCAGTTCTTC
>NA|TRBD1|TRBV7-2|TRBJ2-1|14
CASSFRGQGLEQFF
TGTGCCAGCAGCTTTAGGGGACAGGGTCTTGAGCAGTTCTTC
>NA|TRBD1|TRBV7-9|TRBJ1-4|15
CASSLNPQGSEKLFF
TGTGCCAGCAGCTTAAACCCACAGGGGAGTGAAAAACTGTTTTTT
>NA|NA|TRBV6-5|TRBJ1-2|13
CASSYYPGEGYTF
TGTGCCAGCAGTTACTATCCAGGGGAAGGCTACACCTTC
>NA|NA|TRBV5-1|TRBJ2-7|14
CASSAAGGYVEQYF
TGCGCCAGCAGCGCCGCGGGCGGGTACGTCGAGCAGTACTTC
>once|TRBD2|TRBV4-3|TRBJ2-1|15
CASSQEASGKNEQFF
TGCGCCAGCAGCCAAGAGGCTAGCGGTAAGAATGAGCAGTTCTTC
>NA|TRBD1|TRBV18|TRBJ1-5|16
CASSPPGGAGNQPQHF
TGTGCCAGCTCACCCCCAGGGGGCGCGGGCAATCAGCCCCAGCATTTT
>NA|NA|TRBV5-1|TRBJ1-4|12
CASSFPNEKLFF
TGCGCCAGCAGCTTCCCGAATGAAAAACTGTTTTTT
>NA|TRBD1|TRBV4-2|TRBJ2-5|15
CASSQDGTGGQTQYF
TGTGCCAGCAGCCAGGATGGGACAGGGGGGCAGACCCAGTACTTC
>NA|TRBD1|TRBV5-1|TRBJ1-3|15
CASSLSGGDGNTIYF
TGCGCCAGCAGCTTGTCAGGGGGCGACGGAAACACCATATATTTT
>NA|TRBD2|TRBV27|TRBJ2-3|18
CASRPGLATDQSTDTQYF
TGTGCCAGCAGACCGGGACTAGCCACTGATCAAAGCACAGATACGCAGTATTTT
>once|TRBD2|TRBV11-2|TRBJ2-1|15
CASSAGLAENNEQFF
TGTGCCAGCAGCGCCGGACTAGCGGAAAACAATGAGCAGTTCTTC
>NA|TRBD1|TRBV18|TRBJ1-1|14
CASSPDREFGYAFF
TGTGCCAGCTCACCAGACAGGGAGTTCGGATACGCTTTCTTT
>NA|NA|TRBV2|TRBJ2-7|13
CASSSGFSYEQYF
TGTGCCAGCAGTTCAGGGTTCTCCTACGAGCAGTACTTC
>NA|NA|TRBV4-2|TRBJ2-7|16
CASSQAWDLRTYEQYF
TGTGCCAGCAGCCAAGCTTGGGACTTACGTACCTACGAGCAGTACTTC
>NA|NA|TRBV14|TRBJ2-1|13
CASSLGLNNEQFF
TGTGCCAGCAGCCTTGGACTCAACAATGAGCAGTTCTTC
>NA|TRBD1|TRBV5-1|TRBJ1-5|15
CASSVGTERNQPQHF
TGCGCCAGCAGCGTAGGGACAGAGCGCAATCAGCCCCAGCATTTT
>few|NA|TRBV11-2|TRBJ1-1|14
CASSLSNRGTEAFF
TGTGCCAGCAGCTTATCCAACCGGGGGACTGAAGCTTTCTTT
>NA|TRBD1|TRBV7-9|TRBJ1-3|15
CASSTTGGSGNTIYF
TGTGCCAGCAGCACGACAGGGGGCTCTGGAAACACCATATATTTT
>NA|TRBD2|TRBV2|TRBJ2-1|12
CATVGGELEQFF
TGTGCCACCGTCGGGGGGGAACTCGAGCAGTTCTTC
>NA|TRBD2|TRBV4-3|TRBJ2-7|18
CASSQDLGGSGRAYEQYF
TGCGCCAGCAGCCAAGATCTTGGAGGCAGCGGGAGGGCCTACGAGCAGTACTTC
>once|NA|TRBV7-2|TRBJ1-1|14
CASSRAAGNTEAFF
TGTGCCAGCAGCAGAGCCGCGGGGAACACTGAAGCTTTCTTT
>NA|NA|TRBV9|TRBJ2-7|14
CASSVGGSSYEQYF
TGTGCCAGCAGCGTAGGAGGCAGCTCCTACGAGCAGTACTTC
>NA|NA|TRBV6-5|TRBJ2-4|16
CASSYQHSGGKNIQYF
TGTGCCAGCAGTTACCAACATTCCGGGGGAAAAAACATTCAGTACTTC
>few|NA|TRBV11-2|TRBJ1-6|16
CASSLGGSGIYSPLHF
TGTGCCAGCAGCTTAGGAGGTTCAGGGATTTATTCACCCCTCCACTTT
>NA|NA|TRBV29-1|TRBJ1-2|14
CSVEEWTIGYGYTF
TGCAGCGTTGAAGAGTGGACAATCGGTTATGGCTACACCTTC
>few|TRBD1|TRBV7-9|TRBJ2-7|15
CASSLRQGAVYEQYF
TGTGCCAGCAGCTTGCGGCAGGGGGCGGTCTACGAGCAGTACTTC
>few|TRBD1|TRBV11-1|TRBJ2-7|16
CASSLTVVGGFDEQYF
TGTGCCAGCAGCTTAACGGTCGTAGGGGGCTTCGACGAGCAGTACTTC
>NA|TRBD1|TRBV4-1|TRBJ1-3|15
CASSQGTGSGNTIYF
TGCGCCAGCAGCCAAGGGACAGGGTCTGGAAACACCATATATTTT
>NA|NA|TRBV19|TRBJ2-3|15
CASSIGFPSTDTQYF
TGTGCCAGTAGTATTGGCTTCCCTAGCACAGATACGCAGTATTTT
>NA|NA|TRBV2|TRBJ2-2|15
CASRLGGTNTGELFF
TGTGCCAGCAGGTTGGGGGGTACGAACACCGGGGAGCTGTTTTTT
>NA|NA|TRBV13|TRBJ2-3|14
CASSGRDTTDTQYF
TGTGCCAGCAGCGGCCGGGACACCACAGATACGCAGTATTTT